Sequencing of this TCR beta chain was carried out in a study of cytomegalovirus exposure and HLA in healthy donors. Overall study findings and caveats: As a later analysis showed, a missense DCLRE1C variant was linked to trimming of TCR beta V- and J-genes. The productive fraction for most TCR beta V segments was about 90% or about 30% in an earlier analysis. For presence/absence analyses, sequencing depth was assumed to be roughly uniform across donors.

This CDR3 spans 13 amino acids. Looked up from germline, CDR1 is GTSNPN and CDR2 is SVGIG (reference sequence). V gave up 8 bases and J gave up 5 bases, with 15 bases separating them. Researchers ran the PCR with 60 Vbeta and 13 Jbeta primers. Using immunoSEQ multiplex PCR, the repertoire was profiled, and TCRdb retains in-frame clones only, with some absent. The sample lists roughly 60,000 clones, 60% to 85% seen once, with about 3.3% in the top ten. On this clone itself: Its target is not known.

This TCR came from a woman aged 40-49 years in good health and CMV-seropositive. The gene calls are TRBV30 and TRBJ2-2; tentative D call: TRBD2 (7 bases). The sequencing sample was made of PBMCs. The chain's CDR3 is CAEGGVSTGELFF. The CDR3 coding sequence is TGTGCCGAGGGGGGGGTCTCGACCGGGGAGCTGTTTTTT.